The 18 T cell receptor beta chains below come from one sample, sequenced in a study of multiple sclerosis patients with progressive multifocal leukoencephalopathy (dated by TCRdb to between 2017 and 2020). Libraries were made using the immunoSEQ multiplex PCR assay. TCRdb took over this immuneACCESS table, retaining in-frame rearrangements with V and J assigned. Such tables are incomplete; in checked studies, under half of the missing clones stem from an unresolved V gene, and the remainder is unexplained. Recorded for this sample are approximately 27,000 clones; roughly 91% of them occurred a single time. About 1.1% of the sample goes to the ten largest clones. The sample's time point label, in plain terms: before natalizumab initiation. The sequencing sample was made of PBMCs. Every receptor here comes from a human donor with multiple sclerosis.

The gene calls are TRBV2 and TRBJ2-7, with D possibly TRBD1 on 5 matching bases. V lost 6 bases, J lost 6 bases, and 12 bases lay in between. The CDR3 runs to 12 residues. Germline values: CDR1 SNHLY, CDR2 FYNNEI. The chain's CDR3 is CASRVDTGEQYF. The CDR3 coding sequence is TGTGCCAGCAGGGTGGATACAGGCGAGCAGTACTTC.

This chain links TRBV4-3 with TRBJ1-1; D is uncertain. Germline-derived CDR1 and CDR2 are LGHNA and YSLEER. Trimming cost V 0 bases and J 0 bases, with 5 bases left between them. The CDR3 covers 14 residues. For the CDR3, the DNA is TGCGCCAGCAGCCAAGACTTGGTGAACACTGAAGCTTTCTTT. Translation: CASSQDLVNTEAFF.

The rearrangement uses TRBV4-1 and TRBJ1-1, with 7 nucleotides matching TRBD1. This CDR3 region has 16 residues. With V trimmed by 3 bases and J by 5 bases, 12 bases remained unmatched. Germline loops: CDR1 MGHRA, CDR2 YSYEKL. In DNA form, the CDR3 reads TGCGCCAGCAGCCATTTTACAGGGGCGCCTGAAACTGAAGCTTTCTTT. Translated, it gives CASSHFTGAPETEAFF.

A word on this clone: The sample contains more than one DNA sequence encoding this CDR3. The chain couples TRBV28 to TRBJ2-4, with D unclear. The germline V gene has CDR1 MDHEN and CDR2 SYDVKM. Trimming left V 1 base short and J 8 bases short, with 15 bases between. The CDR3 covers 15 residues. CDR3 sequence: CASSLYTPFGDIQYF. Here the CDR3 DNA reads TGTGCCAGCAGTTTATATACTCCCTTTGGGGACATTCAGTACTTC. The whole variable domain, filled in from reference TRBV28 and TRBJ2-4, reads DVKVTQSSRYLVKRTGEKVFLECVQDMDHENMFWYRQDPGLGLRLIYFSYDVKMKEKGDIPEGYSVSREKKERFSLILESASTNQTSMYLCASSLYTPFGDIQYFGAGTRLSVL.

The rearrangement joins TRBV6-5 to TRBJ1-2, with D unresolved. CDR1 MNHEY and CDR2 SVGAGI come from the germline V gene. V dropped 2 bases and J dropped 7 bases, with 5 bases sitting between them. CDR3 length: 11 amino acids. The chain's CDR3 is CASSYGSGYTF. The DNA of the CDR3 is TGTGCCAGCAGTTACGGCTCTGGCTACACCTTC.

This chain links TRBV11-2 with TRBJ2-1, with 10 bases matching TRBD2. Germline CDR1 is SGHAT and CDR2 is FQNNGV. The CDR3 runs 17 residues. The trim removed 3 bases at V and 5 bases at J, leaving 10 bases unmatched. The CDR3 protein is CASSFPPTSGEDNEQFF. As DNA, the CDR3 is TGTGCCAGCAGCTTCCCCCCCACTAGCGGGGAGGACAATGAGCAGTTCTTC.

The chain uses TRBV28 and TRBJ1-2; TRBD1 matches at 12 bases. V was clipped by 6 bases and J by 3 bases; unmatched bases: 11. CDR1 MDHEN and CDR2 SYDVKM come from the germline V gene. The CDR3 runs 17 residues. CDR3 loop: CASRLLPGQGADYGYTF. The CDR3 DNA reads TGTGCCAGCAGACTCCTCCCGGGACAGGGGGCTGACTATGGCTACACCTTC.

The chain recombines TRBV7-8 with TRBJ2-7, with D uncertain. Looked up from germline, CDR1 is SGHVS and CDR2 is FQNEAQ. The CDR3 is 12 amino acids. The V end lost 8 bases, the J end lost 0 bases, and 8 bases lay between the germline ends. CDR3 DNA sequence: TGTGCCAGCTCCGACTTCTCCTACGAGCAGTACTTC. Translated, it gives CASSDFSYEQYF.

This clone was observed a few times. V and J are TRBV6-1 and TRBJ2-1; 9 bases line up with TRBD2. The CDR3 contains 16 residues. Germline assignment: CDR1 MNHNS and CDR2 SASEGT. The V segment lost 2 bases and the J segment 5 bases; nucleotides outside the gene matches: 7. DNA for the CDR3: TGTGCCAGCAGTGAATACGGCGGGGGGGCAAACAATGAGCAGTTCTTC. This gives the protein CASSEYGGGANNEQFF.

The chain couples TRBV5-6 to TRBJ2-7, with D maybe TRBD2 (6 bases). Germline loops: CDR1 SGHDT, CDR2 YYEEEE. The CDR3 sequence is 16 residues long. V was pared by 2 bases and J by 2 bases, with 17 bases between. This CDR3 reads CASSFRPRGGTYEQYF. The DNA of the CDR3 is TGTGCCAGCAGCTTTAGGCCACGCGGAGGGACCTACGAGCAGTACTTC. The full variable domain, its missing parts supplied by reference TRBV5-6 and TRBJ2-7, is DAGVTQSPTHLIKTRGQQVTLRCSPKSGHDTVSWYQQALGQGPQFIFQYYEEEERQRGNFPDRFSGHQFPNYSSELNVNALLLGDSALYLCASSFRPRGGTYEQYFGPGTRLTVT.

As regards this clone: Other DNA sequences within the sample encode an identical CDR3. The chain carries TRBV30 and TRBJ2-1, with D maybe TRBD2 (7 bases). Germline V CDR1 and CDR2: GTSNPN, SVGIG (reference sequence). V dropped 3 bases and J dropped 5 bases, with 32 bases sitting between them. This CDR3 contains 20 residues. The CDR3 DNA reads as TGTGCCTGGAGGGGTGGGAAGATCGGCGGGGGCCACGGTGGGGACAATGAGCAGTTCTTC. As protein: CAWRGGKIGGGHGGDNEQFF.

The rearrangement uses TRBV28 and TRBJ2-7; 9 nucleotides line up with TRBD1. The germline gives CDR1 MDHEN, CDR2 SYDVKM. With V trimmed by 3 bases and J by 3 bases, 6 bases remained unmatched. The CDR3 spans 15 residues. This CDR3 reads CASSFRPGQGYEQYF. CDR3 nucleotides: TGTGCCAGCAGTTTCCGTCCGGGACAGGGCTACGAGCAGTACTTC.

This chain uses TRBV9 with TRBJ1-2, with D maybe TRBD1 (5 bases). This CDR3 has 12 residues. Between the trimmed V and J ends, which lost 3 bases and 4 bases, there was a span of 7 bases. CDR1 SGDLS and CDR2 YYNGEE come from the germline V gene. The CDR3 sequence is CASSEGSYGYTF. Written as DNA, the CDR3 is TGTGCCAGCAGCGAGGGGAGCTATGGCTACACCTTC.

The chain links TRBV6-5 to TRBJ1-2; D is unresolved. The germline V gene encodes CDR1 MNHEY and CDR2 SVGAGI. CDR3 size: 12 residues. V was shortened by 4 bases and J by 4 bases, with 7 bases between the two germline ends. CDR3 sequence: CASSFRTYGYTF. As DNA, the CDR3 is TGTGCCAGCAGTTTCAGAACCTATGGCTACACCTTC.

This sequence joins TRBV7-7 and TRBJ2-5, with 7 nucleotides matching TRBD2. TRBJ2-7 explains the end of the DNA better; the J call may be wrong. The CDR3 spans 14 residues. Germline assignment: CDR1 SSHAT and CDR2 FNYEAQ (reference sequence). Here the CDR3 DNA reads TGTGCCAGCAGCGCTGCCGGGCGGGGGTCCGAGCAGTACTTC. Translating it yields CASSAAGRGSEQYF.

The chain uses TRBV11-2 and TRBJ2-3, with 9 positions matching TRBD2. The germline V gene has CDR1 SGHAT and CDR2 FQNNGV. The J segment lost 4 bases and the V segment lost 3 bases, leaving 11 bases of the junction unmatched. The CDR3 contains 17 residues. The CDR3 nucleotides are TGTGCCAGCAGCTTCCCCAGGGGTAGCGGGGGTGCAGATACGCAGTATTTT. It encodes CASSFPRGSGGADTQYF.

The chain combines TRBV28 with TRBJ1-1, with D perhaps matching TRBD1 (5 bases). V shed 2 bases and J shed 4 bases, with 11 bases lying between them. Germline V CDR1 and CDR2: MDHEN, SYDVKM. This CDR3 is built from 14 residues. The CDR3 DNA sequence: TGTGCCAGCAGTTTAAGGGGCACTGGCACTGAAGCTTTCTTT. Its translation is CASSLRGTGTEAFF.

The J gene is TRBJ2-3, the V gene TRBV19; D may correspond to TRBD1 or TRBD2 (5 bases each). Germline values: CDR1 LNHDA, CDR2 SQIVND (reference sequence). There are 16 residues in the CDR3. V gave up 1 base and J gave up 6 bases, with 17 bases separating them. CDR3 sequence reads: CASSIGGDGPSDTQYF. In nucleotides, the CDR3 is TGTGCCAGTAGTATAGGTGGGGACGGACCATCTGATACGCAGTATTTT.